Listed here is a single T cell receptor beta chain. Antigen: not known. These data originate in a study of T cell responses to AZD1222 COVID-19 vaccine. Findings and caveats of the study: Reportedly, nearly half of unique spike TCRs recognized epitopes outside B.1.351/B.1.1.7 mutations. Baseline serology detected seropositivity in only a handful of AZD1222 recipients. Two AZD1222 doses significantly raised spike-specific TCR breadth and depth over controls.

Whether given at about 4 or about 12 weeks, second doses were pooled. Only in-frame clones appear in the TCRdb table, and some are missing; sequencing was by immunoSEQ multiplex PCR. The repertoire holds around 58,000 clones, with roughly 90% as singletons. This clonotype was obtained from an adult who received the AZD1222 COVID-19 vaccine. The material sequenced was peripheral blood, taken 28 days after the second AZD1222 dose.

The CDR3, as DNA: TGTGCCAGCAGCCAAGAACAGGGCTCTAGCTATGGCTACACCTTC. Amino acids: CASSQEQGSSYGYTF. The chain carries TRBV3-1 (or the pseudogene TRBV3-2) and TRBJ1-2, with D possibly being TRBD1 (6 bases). Trimming took off 0 bases at V and 4 bases at J, with 12 bases between the two ends. The CDR3 is made up of 15 amino acids. CDR1 LGHDT and CDR2 YNNKEL come from the germline V gene (reference sequence).